The rows below give T cell receptor beta chains drawn from one sample of a study of T-cell reconstitution after alpha-beta-depleted transplantation in children. TCRdb reprocessed the PCR reads via MiXCR and lists one record per CDR3 protein. The sample lists hundreds of thousands of distinct CDR3 sequences; around 9.9% were seen once. The starting material was PBMCs, obtained before TCRalphabeta/CD19-depleted stem cell transplant. The source of these receptors is a child under two years old with acute myeloid leukemia, due to receive a stem cell transplant. Each CDR3 is given with its conserved first and last residue. D genes are given only for firm matches. Clone size is shown for a subset of rows, as once, few, many or a class of expanded clone.

j_call v_call d_call clone_size cdr3_aa cdr3_nt
TRBJ2-5 TRBV5-1 TRBD2 many CASSSRLTSGSLAYQETQYF TGCGCCAGCAGCTCTAGATTGACTAGCGGGAGCCTGGCGTACCAAGAGACCCAGTACTTC
TRBJ2-5 TRBV15 . many CATSRDSQETQYF TGTGCCACCAGCAGGGACAGCCAAGAGACCCAGTACTTC
TRBJ1-2 TRBV7-2 . . CASSLGGQSYGYTF TGTGCCAGCAGCTTAGGAGGACAGTCCTATGGCTACACCTTC
TRBJ2-7 TRBV4-2 . . CASSQDREPSEQYF TGTGCCAGCAGCCAAGATCGCGAACCCTCCGAGCAGTACTTC
TRBJ2-1 TRBV7-6 . . CATGLDVGYNEQFF TGTGCCACCGGGCTTGACGTGGGGTACAATGAGCAGTTCTTC
TRBJ2-1 TRBV30 TRBD2 . CAWERGGSEQFF TGTGCCTGGGAGCGGGGGGGCTCTGAGCAGTTCTTC
TRBJ2-3 TRBV20-1 TRBD2 many CSAGQRDIADTQYF TGCAGTGCTGGCCAGCGGGATATCGCAGATACGCAGTATTTT
TRBJ1-3 TRBV20-1 . many CSVQKDTIYF TGCAGCGTCCAAAAGGACACCATATATTTT
TRBJ2-6 TRBV18 . many CASSPLGPPGANVLTF TGTGCCAGCTCACCACTGGGCCCCCCTGGGGCCAACGTCCTGACTTTC
TRBJ2-1 TRBV28 TRBD2 many CASGLAGIYNEQFF TGTGCCAGCGGACTAGCGGGGATCTACAATGAGCAGTTCTTC
TRBJ2-7 TRBV20-1 . many CSARDLVGESYEQYF TGCAGTGCTAGAGATCTTGTGGGAGAGTCATACGAGCAGTACTTC
TRBJ1-2 TRBV12-3/TRBV12-4 . few CASSFSPYGYTF TGTGCCAGCAGTTTTAGTCCGTATGGCTACACCTTC
TRBJ2-3 TRBV10-1 . few CASSAGLTDTQYF TGCGCCAGCAGTGCGGGACTGACAGATACGCAGTATTTT
TRBJ1-5 TRBV29-1 . . CSVGRGGNQPQHF TGCAGCGTCGGCAGGGGTGGCAATCAGCCCCAGCATTTT
TRBJ1-2 TRBV12-3/TRBV12-4 . . CGSSLFRGGGGDTF TGTGGCAGCAGTTTATTCAGGGGAGGGGGTGGCGACACCTTC
TRBJ2-1 TRBV5-1 TRBD2 many CASSPSGGQSYNEQFF TGCGCCAGCAGCCCTAGCGGGGGGCAGTCCTACAATGAGCAGTTCTTC
TRBJ2-2 TRBV9 . . CASSVVSGSGGELFF TGTGCCAGCAGCGTAGTATCAGGGTCCGGCGGGGAGCTGTTTTTT
TRBJ2-1 TRBV6-1 . few CASSRLGAYNEQFF TGTGCCAGCAGTCGACTTGGTGCCTACAATGAGCAGTTCTTC
TRBJ2-3 TRBV12-3/TRBV12-4 TRBD1 many CASSNNRGWDTQYF TGTGCCAGCAGTAACAACAGGGGTTGGGATACGCAGTATTTT
TRBJ1-5 TRBV15 TRBD1 many CATRRGQANQPQHF TGTGCCACCAGGAGAGGACAGGCTAATCAGCCCCAGCATTTT
TRBJ1-2 TRBV11-1 TRBD1 many CASSSQGAGYTF TGTGCCAGCAGCTCCCAGGGGGCTGGCTACACCTTC
TRBJ2-1 TRBV5-1 TRBD2 many CASNRAGGNEQFF TGCGCCAGCAATCGAGCGGGAGGGAATGAGCAGTTCTTC
TRBJ2-1 TRBV12-3/TRBV12-4 TRBD1 many CASSRTGNEQFF TGTGCCAGCAGCCGGACAGGGAATGAGCAGTTCTTC
TRBJ2-1 TRBV5-1 . many CASSLVGPNYNEQFF TGCGCCAGCAGCTTGGTAGGACCGAACTACAATGAGCAGTTCTTC
TRBJ2-7 TRBV20-1 . many CSAANYRVSSYEQYF TGCAGTGCGGCCAACTACAGGGTTAGCTCCTACGAGCAGTACTTC
TRBJ2-7 TRBV5-1 TRBD2 many CASSSGPGGGSSYEQYF TGCGCCAGCAGCTCGGGGCCCGGCGGCGGGAGTAGCTACGAGCAGTACTTC
TRBJ1-5 TRBV28 TRBD1 many CASSSTGGNQPQHF TGTGCCAGCAGTTCTACAGGGGGGAATCAGCCCCAGCATTTT
TRBJ2-3 TRBV5-1 TRBD2 many CASSLVAGGVTDTQYF TGCGCCAGCAGCCTTGTAGCGGGAGGGGTCACAGATACGCAGTATTTT
TRBJ2-7 TRBV5-1 . many CASYHGERTYEQYF TGCGCCAGCTACCATGGGGAGAGGACCTACGAGCAGTACTTC
TRBJ2-2 TRBV14 TRBD1 many CASSQPTGSWTGELFF TGTGCCAGCAGCCAACCGACAGGGAGTTGGACCGGGGAGCTGTTTTTT
TRBJ2-6 TRBV3-1 . many CASSQDRGSSGANVLTF TGTGCCAGCAGCCAAGATCGAGGGAGCTCTGGGGCCAACGTCCTGACTTTC
TRBJ2-2 TRBV27 . . CATNWVRGGELFF TGTGCCACCAACTGGGTACGGGGCGGGGAGCTGTTTTTT
TRBJ2-1 TRBV6-5 . many CASRVGADNEQFF TGTGCCAGCCGGGTCGGGGCTGACAATGAGCAGTTCTTC
TRBJ2-4 TRBV20-1 . many CSARGGIDIQYF TGCAGTGCTAGAGGGGGGATCGACATTCAGTACTTC
TRBJ2-7 TRBV6-4 . many CASSDGEQYF TGTGCCAGCAGTGACGGCGAGCAGTACTTC
TRBJ2-3 TRBV7-9 TRBD2 many CASPIAGGGDTQYF TGTGCCAGCCCCATAGCGGGAGGGGGAGATACGCAGTATTTT
TRBJ1-5 TRBV10-3 TRBD1 many CATTSDRGNQPQHF TGTGCCACAACATCGGACAGGGGGAATCAGCCCCAGCATTTT
TRBJ1-1 TRBV12-3/TRBV12-4 . many CASIPARNTEAFF TGTGCCAGCATTCCGGCAAGGAACACTGAAGCTTTCTTT
TRBJ2-2 TRBV29-1 . . CSVGIRAGELFF TGCAGCGTTGGGATACGGGCCGGGGAGCTGTTTTTT
TRBJ2-1 TRBV15 TRBD2 many CATSRDTSDANEQFF TGTGCCACCAGCAGAGATACTAGCGATGCCAATGAGCAGTTCTTC
TRBJ2-5 TRBV7-3 . many CASSLNPQETQYF TGTGCCAGCAGCTTAAATCCTCAAGAGACCCAGTACTTC
TRBJ2-1 TRBV2 TRBD2 . CTSSSRQTSGGPEDEQFF TGTACCAGCAGTTCCCGGCAGACTAGCGGGGGGCCCGAGGATGAGCAGTTCTTC
TRBJ2-1 TRBV7-2 TRBD2 many CASSKPGTSGRGEQFF TGTGCCAGCAGCAAACCCGGGACTAGCGGGAGAGGTGAGCAGTTCTTC
TRBJ2-3 TRBV7-8 TRBD2 many CASSYIGTSGSADTQYF TGTGCCAGCAGCTACATCGGGACTAGCGGGAGCGCAGATACGCAGTATTTT
TRBJ1-3 TRBV6-5 . many CASVRVSSGNTIYF TGTGCCAGCGTTCGGGTTAGCTCTGGAAACACCATATATTTT